Presented here are 31 T cell receptor beta chains from one specimen sequenced in a study of T cell responses to AZD1222 COVID-19 vaccine. The assay was immunoSEQ multiplex PCR, and TCRdb's table has in-frame clones only and misses some. The sample holds approximately 150,000 clones; about nine tenths are singletons and the top ten take about 1.8%. Specimen: peripheral blood, collected 28 days after the second AZD1222 dose. These receptors were collected from an adult who received the AZD1222 COVID-19 vaccine.

DNA for the CDR3: TGTGCCATCAGTGAGGGGGCTAGCGGACCCTCCTACAATGAGCAGTTCTTC. As protein: CAISEGASGPSYNEQFF. The V and J genes are TRBV10-3 and TRBJ2-1; 7 nucleotides align to TRBD2. Trimming at V came to 2 bases and at J to 0 bases, leaving 7 bases not matched to a gene. Germline CDR1 and CDR2: ENHRY and SYGVKD. The CDR3 spans 17 residues.

The chain joins TRBV10-3 to TRBJ2-1, with 7 positions matching TRBD1. V lost 4 bases to trimming and J lost 4 bases; unmatched junction nucleotides: 13. The CDR3 spans 17 residues. Germline CDR1 reads ENHRY; CDR2 reads SYGVKD. In DNA form, the CDR3 reads TGTGCCATCAGTGGCTCTGAGGGGGCGAACATGTACAATGAGCAGTTCTTC. The encoded protein is CAISGSEGANMYNEQFF.

This clone came up once. This chain uses TRBV6-5 with TRBJ1-4; TRBD1 is a possible D gene (6 bases). The V end was cut by 2 bases, the J end by 12 bases, with 13 bases between. CDR1 MNHEY and CDR2 SVGAGI come from the germline V gene. There are 13 residues in the CDR3. CDR3 in amino acids: CASSYEEGEELFF. In DNA form, the CDR3 reads TGTGCCAGCAGTTACGAGGAGGGGGAAGAACTGTTTTTT.

This sequence joins TRBV3-1 (or the pseudogene TRBV3-2) and TRBJ1-2; 7 nucleotides match TRBD1. This CDR3 comprises 13 residues. V gave up 5 bases and J gave up 4 bases; unmatched junction bases: 4. CDR1 and CDR2 from the germline V gene are LGHDT and YNNKEL (reference sequence). The CDR3 reads CASSSNRGYGYTF. The CDR3 DNA reads as TGTGCCAGCAGCTCAAACAGGGGCTATGGCTACACCTTC.

This clone was found once. This chain uses TRBV19 with TRBJ1-1; 7 nucleotides agree with TRBD1. This CDR3 spans 16 amino acids. Germline assignment: CDR1 LNHDA and CDR2 SQIVND (reference sequence). V shed 4 bases, J shed 1 base, and the junction held 9 bases outside the gene matches. The CDR3 nucleotides are TGTGCCAGTAGTACATACCGGGACAGCCGGAACACTGAAGCTTTCTTT. This translates into CASSTYRDSRNTEAFF. The full variable domain, its missing parts supplied by reference TRBV19 and TRBJ1-1, is DGGITQSPKYLFRKEGQNVTLSCEQNLNHDAMYWYRQDPGQGLRLIYYSQIVNDFQKGDIAEGYSVSREKKESFPLTVTSAQKNPTAFYLCASSTYRDSRNTEAFFGQGTRLTVV.

This chain uses TRBV5-1 with TRBJ1-4; TRBD1 matches at 7 bases. The CDR3 spans 16 residues. The junction had 9 bases not matched to a gene; V was cut back by 4 bases and J by 3 bases. Germline values: CDR1 SGHRS, CDR2 YFSETQ. CDR3 sequence (DNA): TGCGCCAGCAGCGCGGGACAGACTAGGGCTAATGAAAAACTGTTTTTT. Protein product: CASSAGQTRANEKLFF.

The count of this clone is one. This chain connects TRBV5-5 to TRBJ2-1, with D perhaps assigned TRBD1 or TRBD2 (5 bases each). V dropped 7 bases and J dropped 1 base, with 12 bases sitting between them. This CDR3 comprises 14 residues. CDR1 and CDR2 from the germline V gene are SGHKS and YYEKEE (reference sequence). CDR3 sequence reads: CASGQLASYNEQFF. As DNA, the CDR3 is TGTGCCAGCGGACAATTAGCGTCCTACAATGAGCAGTTCTTC.

The chain employs TRBV11-2 and TRBJ2-3; 12 positions agree with TRBD2. Trimming cost V 1 base and J 6 bases; bases outside gene matches: 5. This CDR3 has 16 amino acids. Germline V gene lookup returns CDR1 SGHAT and CDR2 FQNNGV. In nucleotides, the CDR3 is TGTGCCAGCAGCTTAGGGGCTAGCGGGGGGGCGGATACGCAGTATTTT. Encoded protein: CASSLGASGGADTQYF.

This chain links TRBV9 with TRBJ1-1; perhaps TRBD1 as D (5 bases). This CDR3 has 14 residues. V was trimmed by 6 bases and J by 3 bases, leaving 15 bases between them. The germline gives CDR1 SGDLS, CDR2 YYNGEE. The CDR3 DNA is TGTGCCAGCATCCTAGGCCGGGGCGACACTGAAGCTTTCTTT. Translated, it gives CASILGRGDTEAFF.

This chain joins TRBV5-5 and TRBJ2-3, with D unclear. This CDR3 comprises 11 residues. V was clipped by 2 bases and J by 2 bases, with 0 bases between them. From germline, CDR1 is SGHKS and CDR2 YYEKEE (reference sequence). The CDR3 sequence is CASSFTDTQYF. The CDR3 bases are TGTGCCAGCAGCTTCACAGATACGCAGTATTTT.

The gene calls are TRBV3-1 (or the pseudogene TRBV3-2) and TRBJ2-7; a weak D match, TRBD2 (5 bases). This CDR3 contains 14 residues. Trimming removed 4 bases at V and 0 bases at J, with 10 bases between. Per the germline V gene, CDR1 is LGHDT and CDR2 is YNNKEL (reference sequence). This CDR3 reads CASSRSGVSYEQYF. Here the CDR3 DNA reads TGTGCCAGCAGCCGTTCCGGGGTCTCCTACGAGCAGTACTTC.

J is TRBJ1-1 and V is TRBV19; weak D call: TRBD1 (5 bases). The CDR3 totals 16 residues. Per germline, CDR1 LNHDA and CDR2 SQIVND (reference sequence). V lost 4 bases and J 3 bases, leaving 18 bases between the germline ends. DNA for the CDR3: TGTGCCAGTAGTACAACTCTCCGGGACGGATACACTGAAGCTTTCTTT. It codes for CASSTTLRDGYTEAFF.

This rearrangement joins TRBV4-1 to TRBJ1-4; a possible D gene is TRBD1 (5 bases). The CDR3 consists of 16 residues. The V gene lost 3 bases and the J gene lost 6 bases, with 17 bases spanning the gap. The germline V gene encodes CDR1 MGHRA and CDR2 YSYEKL. CDR3 bases: TGCGCCAGCAGCCAGGGGCGGGCAGTTGGGTATGAAAAACTGTTTTTT. Translating gives CASSQGRAVGYEKLFF.

The chain joins TRBV7-9 to TRBJ2-1; 8 bases align to TRBD1. J gave up 5 bases and V 5 bases, and 5 bases lay outside the gene matches. The CDR3 runs to 14 residues. In germline, CDR1 is SEHNR, CDR2 FQNEAQ (reference sequence). The CDR3 loop reads CASSGDRNNNEQFF. For the CDR3, the DNA is TGTGCCAGCAGCGGGGACAGGAATAACAATGAGCAGTTCTTC.

The gene calls are TRBV6-4 and TRBJ1-1; D not certain. V lost 0 bases and J 6 bases, leaving 14 bases between the germline ends. The CDR3 has 15 amino acids. Per germline, CDR1 MRHNA and CDR2 SNTAGT. CDR3 DNA sequence: TGTGCCAGCAGTGACTCGGTGGATGCAAGGGCTGAAGCTTTCTTT. This codes for CASSDSVDARAEAFF.

In DNA, the CDR3 is TGTGCCTGGGGAGTAGCGGGAGCTCTACCCTACAATGAGCAGTTCTTC. It specifies CAWGVAGALPYNEQFF. The chain uses TRBV30 and TRBJ2-1; 9 bases fit TRBD2. Trimming took 5 bases from V and 2 from J; bases not matched to a gene: 10. Per germline, CDR1 GTSNPN and CDR2 SVGIG (reference sequence). The CDR3 is 16 amino acids.

This clone was recorded only once. This sequence joins TRBV12-3 or TRBV12-4 and TRBJ1-6; 9 nucleotides line up with TRBD1. The CDR3 totals 13 residues. V shed 6 bases, J shed 8 bases, and the junction held 2 bases outside the gene matches. DNA for the CDR3: TGTGCCAGCAGCTGGACAGGGGATTCACCCCTCCACTTT. It translates to CASSWTGDSPLHF.

This sequence joins TRBV6-5 and TRBJ1-1, with no clear D. Deletions cut 0 bases from V and 0 bases from J, with 11 bases between. CDR3 length equals 16 residues. Germline values: CDR1 MNHEY, CDR2 SVGAGI. The CDR3: CASSYSTAAMNTEAFF. In DNA, the CDR3 is TGTGCCAGCAGTTACTCGACGGCAGCCATGAACACTGAAGCTTTCTTT.

V usage is TRBV7-2 and J usage is TRBJ2-5; D gene unclear. The ends were cut back, 2 bases at V and 1 base at J, with 8 bases in the middle. CDR1 SGHTA and CDR2 FQGNSA come from the germline V gene. The CDR3 totals 14 residues. The CDR3 DNA reads TGTGCCAGCAGCTTATATGGCCCCCAAGAGACCCAGTACTTC. Translating it yields CASSLYGPQETQYF.

The chain carries TRBV5-4 and TRBJ1-2; no clear D. This CDR3 comprises 14 residues. Germline CDR1 is SGHNT and CDR2 is YYREEE (reference sequence). The V gene lost 0 bases and the J gene lost 3 bases, with 9 bases spanning the gap. The CDR3 DNA follows: TGTGCCAGCAGCTTGGGTAGCCGGGACTATGGCTACACCTTC. As protein: CASSLGSRDYGYTF.

The J gene is TRBJ1-2, the V gene TRBV9; D may be TRBD1 (5 bases). The CDR3 is 14 residues long. V was cut by 4 bases and J by 5 bases, with 15 bases left in between. In germline, CDR1 is SGDLS, CDR2 YYNGEE. CDR3 sequence: CASSPDAGRYGYTF. The CDR3 DNA reads as TGTGCCAGCAGCCCCGATGCAGGGCGATATGGCTACACCTTC.

The chain has TRBV2 and TRBJ2-3; no definite D call. The CDR3 runs 12 residues. V was cut by 6 bases and J by 2 bases, with 6 bases left in between. Germline V gives CDR1 SNHLY, CDR2 FYNNEI. The CDR3 DNA is TGTGCCAGCAGGGACCTCACAGATACGCAGTATTTT. It specifies CASRDLTDTQYF.

The rearrangement joins TRBV11-2 to TRBJ2-3; D perhaps matches TRBD1 (7 bases). The V gene's germline CDR1 is SGHAT and CDR2 FQNNGV. There are 14 residues in the CDR3. V gave up 5 bases and J gave up 8 bases, with 17 bases separating them. The CDR3 loop reads CASSPAGGSATQYF. In DNA, the CDR3 is TGTGCCAGCAGCCCCGCAGGGGGGTCCGCTACGCAGTATTTT. Full variable domain (rest looked up from reference TRBV11-2 and TRBJ2-3): EAGVAQSPRYKIIEKRQSVAFWCNPISGHATLYWYQQILGQGPKLLIQFQNNGVVDDSQLPKDRFSAERLKGVDSTLKIQPAKLEDSAVYLCASSPAGGSATQYFGPGTRLTVL.

A remark on this clone: The identical CDR3 is also encoded by other nucleotide sequences in the sample. The chain links TRBV7-9 to TRBJ1-2; TRBD1 matches at 8 bases. The CDR3 sequence is 13 residues long. The V and J ends lost 3 bases and 4 bases, in that order; junction bases with no gene match: 1. In germline, CDR1 is SEHNR, CDR2 FQNEAQ (reference sequence). The CDR3 DNA reads TGTGCCAGCAGCTTTACAGGGGGCTATGGCTACACCTTC. Its translation: CASSFTGGYGYTF.

This clone was recorded once. This rearrangement joins TRBV7-9 to TRBJ2-2, with D maybe TRBD1 (5 bases). This CDR3 is built from 14 residues. The germline CDR1 and CDR2 sequences are SEHNR and FQNEAQ (reference sequence). V lost 5 bases and J lost 6, with 13 bases in between. CDR3 bases: TGTGCCAGCAGCCGTGCAGGGTCTGCCGGGGAGCTGTTTTTT. It translates to CASSRAGSAGELFF. The variable domain in full, with the rest retrieved from reference TRBV7-9 and TRBJ2-2, is DTGVSQNPRHKITKRGQNVTFRCDPISEHNRLYWYRQTLGQGPEFLTYFQNEAQLEKSRLLSDRFSAERPKGSFSTLEIQRTEQGDSAMYLCASSRAGSAGELFFGEGSRLTVL.

The rearrangement joins TRBV18 to TRBJ1-3; possibly TRBD1 for D (5 bases). The CDR3 spans 17 residues. Germline lookup yields CDR1 KGHSH and CDR2 LQKENI. V lost 6 bases and J 3 bases, leaving 21 bases between the germline ends. The CDR3 reads CASSNGPGTSIGNTIYF. DNA of the CDR3: TGTGCCAGCTCGAACGGTCCAGGGACCTCCATTGGAAACACCATATATTTT.

This chain uses TRBV12-5 with TRBJ1-1; tentatively, D is TRBD1 (6 bases). V gave up 6 bases and J gave up 4 bases, with 12 bases separating them. The CDR3 is 13 amino acids. CDR1 and CDR2 from the germline V gene are LGHNT and FRNRAP. CDR3 sequence: CASGGGWITEAFF. In DNA, the CDR3 is TGTGCTAGTGGAGGGGGGTGGATCACTGAAGCTTTCTTT.

The chain links TRBV7-9 to TRBJ1-1; D is possibly TRBD1 (5 bases). This CDR3 is 14 amino acids long. Germline CDR1 SEHNR, CDR2 FQNEAQ (reference sequence). V was clipped by 4 bases and J by 0 bases, with 9 bases between them. Here the CDR3 reads CASSSRVMNTEAFF. CDR3 coding DNA: TGTGCCAGCAGCTCCAGGGTTATGAACACTGAAGCTTTCTTT.

This chain links TRBV7-2 with TRBJ1-1; no clear D gene. This CDR3 spans 14 amino acids. The V gene lost 2 bases and the J gene lost 0 bases, with 7 bases spanning the gap. Germline CDR1 is SGHTA and CDR2 is FQGNSA. The CDR3 DNA follows: TGTGCCAGCAGCTTACGTCAGATGAACACTGAAGCTTTCTTT. Translated, it gives CASSLRQMNTEAFF.

The count of this clone is one. This chain connects TRBV6-5 to TRBJ2-3; D call uncertain. V gave up 4 bases and J gave up 0 bases, with 8 bases separating them. CDR3 length: 14 amino acids. Germline values: CDR1 MNHEY, CDR2 SVGAGI. This CDR3 reads CASSLSASTDTQYF. CDR3 sequence (DNA): TGTGCCAGCAGTTTGTCAGCTAGCACAGATACGCAGTATTTT.

This clone occurred once. J is TRBJ2-7 and V is TRBV5-5; D remains unclear. Germline CDR1 SGHKS, CDR2 YYEKEE (reference sequence). This CDR3 has 12 residues. The V end was cut by 0 bases, the J end by 3 bases, with 4 bases between. CDR3 DNA sequence: TGTGCCAGCAGCTTGGCTGACTACGAGCAGTACTTC. This gives the protein CASSLADYEQYF.